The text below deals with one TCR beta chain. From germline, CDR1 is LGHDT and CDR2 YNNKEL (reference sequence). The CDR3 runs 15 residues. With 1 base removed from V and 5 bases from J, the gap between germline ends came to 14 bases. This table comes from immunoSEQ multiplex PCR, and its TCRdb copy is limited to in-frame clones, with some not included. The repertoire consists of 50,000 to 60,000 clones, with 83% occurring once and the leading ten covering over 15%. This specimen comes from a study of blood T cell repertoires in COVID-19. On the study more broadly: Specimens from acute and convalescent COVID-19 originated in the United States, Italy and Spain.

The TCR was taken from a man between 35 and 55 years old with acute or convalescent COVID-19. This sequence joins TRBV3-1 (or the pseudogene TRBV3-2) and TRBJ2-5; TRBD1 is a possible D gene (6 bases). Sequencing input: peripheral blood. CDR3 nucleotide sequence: TGTGCCAGCAGCCAAGCCGGGACAATCCCGGAGACCCAGTACTTC. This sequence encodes CASSQAGTIPETQYF.